This entry is about one T cell receptor beta chain. These data come from a study of blood T cell repertoires in COVID-19. Study summary: PBMCs, B-cell-depleted T cells, or T cells provided the cDNA or gDNA that made up the material.

Authors' processing steps: Amplification with reference gene primers provided the estimates of nucleated cell counts. This table comes from immunoSEQ multiplex PCR, and its TCRdb copy is limited to in-frame clones, with some not included. Clone size and V and J calls were adopted from that table, with D and trimming inferred from the DNA. The sample has some 280,000 clones, roughly 89% seen once. Trimming stripped 6 bases from V and 5 bases from J, with 14 bases between. This CDR3 region has 13 residues. The source of this sequence is a woman aged 40 to 50 who had recovered from COVID-19. The sample was peripheral blood. The chain couples TRBV12-3 or TRBV12-4 to TRBJ2-7; D remains unclear. The CDR3 bases are TGTGCCAGCAGCGCCAACCAAGCCCACGAGCAGTACTTC. It yields the protein CASSANQAHEQYF.